This passage covers 27 T cell receptor beta chains from one sample sequenced in a study of T cell clusters in autoimmune cytopenias (dated by TCRdb to about 2019). Data came from an Illumina MiSeq. TRB rearrangements were amplified by multiplex PCR following a touch-down protocol, with the TRB-A and TRB-B primer pools mixed in one tube. Through TCRdb reprocessing, the reads give one entry per CDR3 protein sequence; DNA is omitted. The table kept for this sample lists 1,200 or so distinct CDR3 sequences. The ten largest clones add up to under 35% of the sample. TRB amplification used around 250 ng of peripheral blood genomic DNA, some 40,000 genome equivalents, per sample. Sequencing was done on a sample of peripheral blood. Every receptor here comes from a human donor with an autoimmune cytopenia or autoimmune hepatitis (not recorded which).

This clonotype is large (0.1 to 1%) by frequency. The chain employs TRBV6-6 and TRBJ2-6; TCRdb indicates TRBD1, and absent DNA this call remains unverified. Germline V gives CDR1 MNHNY, CDR2 SVGAGI (reference sequence). The CDR3 is 17 amino acids. The CDR3 is CASSPGTGDPGANVLTF.

The chain recombines TRBV27 with TRBJ2-6; with no DNA, the TCRdb D assignment of TRBD1 cannot be verified. Germline CDR1 MNHEY, CDR2 SMNVEV (reference sequence). The CDR3 spans 16 residues. This CDR3 is CASSLQAGTGANVLTF. The whole variable domain, filled in from reference TRBV27 and TRBJ2-6, reads EAQVTQNPRYLITVTGKKLTVTCSQNMNHEYMSWYRQDPGLGLRQIYYSMNVEVTDKGDVPEGYKVSRKEKRNFPLILESPSPNQTSLYFCASSLQAGTGANVLTFGAGSRLTVL.

Judged by frequency, this clonotype is large. J is TRBJ2-3 and V is TRBV27; there is no DNA to check the TCRdb D call of TRBD1. CDR3 length equals 13 residues. CDR1 and CDR2 (germline): MNHEY, SMNVEV (reference sequence). The CDR3 here is CASSLRTADTQYF.

This clonotype is large by frequency. This chain links TRBV10-3 with TRBJ2-2. Germline V gene sequence: CDR1 ENHRY, CDR2 SYGVKD. The CDR3 runs to 11 residues. The CDR3 protein is CAISSQGELFF.

By frequency, this clonotype registers medium-sized. This chain joins TRBV29-1 and TRBJ2-7; TCRdb's D gene call, TRBD1, goes unchecked for lack of DNA. The length of the CDR3 is 12 residues. CDR1 and CDR2 from the germline V gene are SQVTM and ANQGSEA. CDR3: CSVGQGAYEQYF.

This clonotype shows up as large (0.1 to 1%) by frequency. The CDR3 protein is CASSFFQGAYNQPQHF. The chain links TRBV12-3 or TRBV12-4 to TRBJ1-5; the TCRdb D gene call, TRBD1, has no DNA to confirm it. This CDR3 has 16 residues.

The genes are TRBV4-3 and TRBJ2-3. The CDR3 runs 15 residues. The V gene's germline CDR1 is LGHNA and CDR2 YSLEER. CDR3 amino acids: CASSQVWGLTDTQYF.

Measured by frequency, this clonotype is medium-sized. The chain combines TRBV19 with TRBJ1-5; the TCRdb call, TRBD1, lacks DNA for checking. Germline CDR1 LNHDA, CDR2 SQIVND (reference sequence). The CDR3 is 15 residues long. This chain's CDR3 is CASSWPGMSNQPQHF.

The V call is TRBV27, the J call TRBJ2-4; checking the TCRdb D call of TRBD1 is not possible without DNA. The CDR3 is made up of 13 amino acids. The V gene's germline CDR1 is MNHEY and CDR2 SMNVEV (reference sequence). The CDR3 reads CASSFRGLDEQYF.

Frequency places this clonotype as large. The genes are TRBV29-1 and TRBJ1-1; TCRdb lists TRBD1, though no DNA is available to test this call. The CDR3 contains 14 residues. Germline CDR1 is SQVTM and CDR2 is ANQGSEA. The chain's CDR3 is CSVSTGVGNTEAFF.

Judged by frequency, this clonotype is large (0.1 to 1%). The gene calls are TRBV6-5 and TRBJ2-7; TCRdb gives TRBD2 as the D gene, but with no DNA this cannot be confirmed. Germline CDR1 and CDR2: MNHEY and SVGAGI. The CDR3 runs 17 residues. This CDR3 is CASSGKRGGLGAYEQYF.

The chain combines TRBV19 with TRBJ2-7; TCRdb selects TRBD1, and the lack of DNA leaves this call unchecked. Germline CDR1 LNHDA, CDR2 SQIVND (reference sequence). This CDR3 comprises 15 residues. The CDR3 is CASSISSSPSYEQYF.

Considering frequency, this clonotype is medium-sized. The chain combines TRBV20-1 with TRBJ1-6; TCRdb reports TRBD1, a call that lacks DNA to check it against. Germline assignment: CDR1 DFQATT and CDR2 SNEGSKA (reference sequence). This CDR3 has 13 amino acids. CDR3 amino acids: CSALGQGESPLHF.

This clonotype is identified as medium-sized from frequency. The chain has TRBV20-1 and TRBJ2-7; with no DNA, the TCRdb D assignment of TRBD2 cannot be verified. Germline lookup yields CDR1 DFQATT and CDR2 SNEGSKA (reference sequence). The CDR3 runs 14 residues. The CDR3 sequence is CSASPGLASYEQYF.

The rearrangement uses TRBV19 and TRBJ2-1; lacking DNA, the TRBD1 call made by TCRdb goes unchecked. The germline V gene has CDR1 LNHDA and CDR2 SQIVND (reference sequence). The CDR3 is 14 amino acids. CDR3 loop: CASSIGTANNEQFF.

V usage is TRBV19 and J usage is TRBJ1-4; TCRdb picks TRBD1, but there is no DNA to check that call. CDR3 length: 14 residues. Germline V gene sequence: CDR1 LNHDA, CDR2 SQIVND (reference sequence). The CDR3 sequence is CASRGQGSGEKLFF.

V gene TRBV6-5 combines with J gene TRBJ1-1. The CDR3 extends over 12 amino acids. Germline V gene data show CDR1 as MNHEY and CDR2 as SVGAGI. CDR3 region: CASSSRASEAFF.

In terms of frequency, this clonotype is medium-sized. The chain joins TRBV7-9 to TRBJ2-3; absent DNA, TCRdb's TRBD1 call cannot be checked. Germline values: CDR1 SEHNR, CDR2 FQNEAQ (reference sequence). CDR3 size: 15 residues. The CDR3 sequence is CASSSDRGSTDTQYF.

This clonotype is medium-sized by frequency. J is TRBJ2-3 and V is TRBV11-2; TCRdb lists TRBD2, though no DNA is available to test this call. The germline CDR1 and CDR2 sequences are SGHAT and FQNNGV. This CDR3 contains 16 residues. Here the CDR3 reads CASSLASGSPPPLQYF.

This clonotype is deemed medium-sized (0.01 to 0.1%) by its frequency. This rearrangement joins TRBV20-1 to TRBJ1-1; the D call from TCRdb, TRBD1, cannot be confirmed without DNA. The CDR3 consists of 12 residues. The V gene's germline CDR1 is DFQATT and CDR2 SNEGSKA (reference sequence). The CDR3 sequence is CSAWDRDTEAFF.

The chain combines TRBV29-1 with TRBJ2-7; the D call from TCRdb, TRBD2, cannot be confirmed without DNA. Per germline, CDR1 SQVTM and CDR2 ANQGSEA. The CDR3 loop spans 15 amino acids. This CDR3 is CSVAGLAGTSYEQYF.

J is TRBJ2-7 and V is TRBV6-5; TCRdb indicates TRBD2, and absent DNA this call remains unverified. The CDR3 is made up of 15 amino acids. Germline V gene data show CDR1 as MNHEY and CDR2 as SVGAGI. This chain's CDR3 is CASSYSAGGLDEQFF.

The V and J genes are TRBV15 and TRBJ2-3. The germline V gene has CDR1 LNHNV and CDR2 YYDKDF (reference sequence). The CDR3 spans 16 residues. The CDR3 spells CATSRKLRGYTDTQYF. Supplemented by reference TRBV15 and TRBJ2-3, the full variable domain reads DAMVIQNPRYQVTQFGKPVTLSCSQTLNHNVMYWYQQKSSQAPKLLFHYYDKDFNNEADTPDNFQSRRPNTSFCFLDIRSPGLGDTAMYLCATSRKLRGYTDTQYFGPGTRLTVL.

According to its frequency, this clonotype is medium-sized. The chain uses TRBV10-3 and TRBJ2-3; the D gene TCRdb calls, TRBD2, cannot be checked with no DNA. The CDR3 sequence is 18 residues long. The germline gives CDR1 ENHRY, CDR2 SYGVKD. CDR3 sequence: CAISESRGLAGATDTQYF.

The rearrangement links TRBV29-1 to TRBJ2-5. The germline V gene encodes CDR1 SQVTM and CDR2 ANQGSEA. The CDR3 totals 13 residues. This CDR3 reads CSVDLSEQETQYF.

This chain links TRBV20-1 with TRBJ1-4. Germline lookup yields CDR1 DFQATT and CDR2 SNEGSKA (reference sequence). The CDR3 contains 11 residues. CDR3 loop: CSAFGVEKLFF.

In terms of frequency, this clonotype is medium-sized (0.01 to 0.1%). This rearrangement joins TRBV7-2 to TRBJ2-1; TCRdb returns TRBD2, unconfirmable since there is no DNA. Looked up from germline, CDR1 is SGHTA and CDR2 is FQGNSA. The CDR3 runs to 15 residues. CDR3 sequence: CASSFGREYYNEQFF.